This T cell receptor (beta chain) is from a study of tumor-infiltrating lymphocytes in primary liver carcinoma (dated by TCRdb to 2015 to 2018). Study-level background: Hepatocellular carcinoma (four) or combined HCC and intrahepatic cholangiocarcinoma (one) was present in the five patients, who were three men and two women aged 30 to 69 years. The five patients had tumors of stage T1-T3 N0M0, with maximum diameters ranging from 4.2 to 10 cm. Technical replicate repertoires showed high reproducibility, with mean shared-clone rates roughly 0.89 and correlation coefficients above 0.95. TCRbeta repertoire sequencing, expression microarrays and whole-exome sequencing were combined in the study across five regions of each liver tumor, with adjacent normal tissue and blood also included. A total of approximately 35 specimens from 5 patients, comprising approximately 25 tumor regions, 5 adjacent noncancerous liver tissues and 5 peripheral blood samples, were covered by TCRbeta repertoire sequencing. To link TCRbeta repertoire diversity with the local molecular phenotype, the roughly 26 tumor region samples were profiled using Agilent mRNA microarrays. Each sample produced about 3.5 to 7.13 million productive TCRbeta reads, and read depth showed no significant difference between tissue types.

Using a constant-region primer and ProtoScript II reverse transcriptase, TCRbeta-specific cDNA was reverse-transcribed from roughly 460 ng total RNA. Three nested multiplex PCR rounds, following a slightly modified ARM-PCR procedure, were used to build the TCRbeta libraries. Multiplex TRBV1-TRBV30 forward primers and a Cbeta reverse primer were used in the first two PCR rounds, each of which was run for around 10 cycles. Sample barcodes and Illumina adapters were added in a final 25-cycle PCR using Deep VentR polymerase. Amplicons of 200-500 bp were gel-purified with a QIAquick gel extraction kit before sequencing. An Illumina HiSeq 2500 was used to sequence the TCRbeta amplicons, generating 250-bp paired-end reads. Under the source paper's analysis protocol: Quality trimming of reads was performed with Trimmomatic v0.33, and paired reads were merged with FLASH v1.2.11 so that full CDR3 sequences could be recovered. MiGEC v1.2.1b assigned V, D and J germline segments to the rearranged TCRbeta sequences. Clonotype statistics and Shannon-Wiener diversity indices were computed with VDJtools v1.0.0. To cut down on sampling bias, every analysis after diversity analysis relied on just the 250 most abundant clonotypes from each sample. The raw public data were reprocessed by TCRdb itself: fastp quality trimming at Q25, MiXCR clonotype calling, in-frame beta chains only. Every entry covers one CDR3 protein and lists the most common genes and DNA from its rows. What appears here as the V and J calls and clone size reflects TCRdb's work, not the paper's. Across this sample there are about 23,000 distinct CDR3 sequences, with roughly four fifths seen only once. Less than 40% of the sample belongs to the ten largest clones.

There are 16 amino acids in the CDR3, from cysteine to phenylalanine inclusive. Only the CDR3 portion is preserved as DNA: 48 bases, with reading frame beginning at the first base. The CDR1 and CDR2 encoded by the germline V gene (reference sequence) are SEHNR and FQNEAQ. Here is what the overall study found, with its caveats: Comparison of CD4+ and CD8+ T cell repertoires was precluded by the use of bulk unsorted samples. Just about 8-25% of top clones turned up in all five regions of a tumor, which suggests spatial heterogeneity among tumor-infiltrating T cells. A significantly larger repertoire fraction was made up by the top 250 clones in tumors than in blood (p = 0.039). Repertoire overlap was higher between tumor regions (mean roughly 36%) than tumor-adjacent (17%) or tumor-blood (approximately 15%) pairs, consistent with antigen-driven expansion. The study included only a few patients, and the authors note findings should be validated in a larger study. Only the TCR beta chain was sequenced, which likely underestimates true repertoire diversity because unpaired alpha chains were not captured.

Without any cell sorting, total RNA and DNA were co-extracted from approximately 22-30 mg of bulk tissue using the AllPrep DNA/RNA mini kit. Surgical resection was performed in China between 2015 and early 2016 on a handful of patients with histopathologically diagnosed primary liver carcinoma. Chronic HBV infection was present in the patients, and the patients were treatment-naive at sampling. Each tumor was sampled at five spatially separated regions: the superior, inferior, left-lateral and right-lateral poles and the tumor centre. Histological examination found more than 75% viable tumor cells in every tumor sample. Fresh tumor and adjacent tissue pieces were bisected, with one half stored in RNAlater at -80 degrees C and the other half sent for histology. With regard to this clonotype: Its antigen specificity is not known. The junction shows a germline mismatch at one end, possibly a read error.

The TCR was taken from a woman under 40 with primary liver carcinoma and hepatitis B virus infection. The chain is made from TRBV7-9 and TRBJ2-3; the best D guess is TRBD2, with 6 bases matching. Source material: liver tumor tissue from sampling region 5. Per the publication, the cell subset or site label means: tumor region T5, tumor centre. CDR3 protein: CASSILLAGATVTQYF. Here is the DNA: TGTGCCAGCAGCATATTACTAGCTGGAGCCACAGTTACGCAGTATTTT.